This passage covers 29 T cell receptor beta chains from one sample sequenced in a study of blood T cell repertoires in COVID-19 (dated by TCRdb to 2018 to 2020). Library construction relied on the immunoSEQ multiplex PCR assay. Entries here come from immuneACCESS through TCRdb and include only in-frame sequences with V and J called. Some clones fail to appear in such tables; in the studies checked, an unresolved V gene covers under half of the shortfall, and the cause of the remainder is unknown. Within this sample are nearly 95,000 clones, with around 67% of them counted one time only. Less than 5% of the sample rests with the top ten. Sequences were obtained from peripheral blood. The receptors were sampled from a man in his 70s with COVID-19, enrolled during active disease.

V usage is TRBV19 and J usage is TRBJ1-1; D may be TRBD1 (6 bases). V was cut by 7 bases and J by 3 bases, with 18 bases left in between. CDR1 and CDR2 (germline): LNHDA, SQIVND (reference sequence). The CDR3 extends over 15 amino acids. The CDR3 nucleotides read TGTGCCAGTACCCCGAGAGGACAGAGTTACACTGAAGCTTTCTTT. It specifies CASTPRGQSYTEAFF.

This clone was picked up a small number of times. The gene calls are TRBV19 and TRBJ2-5; 10 nucleotides align to TRBD1. The V and J ends lost 5 bases and 2 bases, in that order; junction bases with no gene match: 8. The CDR3 has 16 amino acids. Germline V lookup: CDR1 LNHDA, CDR2 SQIVND (reference sequence). The CDR3 here is CASSETGTGAQETQYF. The CDR3 DNA sequence: TGTGCCAGTAGTGAGACCGGGACAGGGGCGCAAGAGACCCAGTACTTC.

The chain joins TRBV6-6 to TRBJ2-2; 7 bases are a match to TRBD2. The length of the CDR3 is 15 residues. The trim removed 5 bases at V and 7 bases at J, leaving 10 bases unmatched. Germline values: CDR1 MNHNY, CDR2 SVGAGI (reference sequence). As DNA, the CDR3 is TGTGCCAGCAGTAGGGAAGCGGGAAGGGACGGGGAGCTGTTTTTT. Protein product: CASSREAGRDGELFF.

The chain combines TRBV19 with TRBJ2-5; weak D call: TRBD2 (5 bases). Germline assignment: CDR1 LNHDA and CDR2 SQIVND (reference sequence). This CDR3 is 13 amino acids long. V lost 3 bases to trimming and J lost 5 bases, with 10 bases between them. The CDR3 bases are TGTGCCAGTAGTATCCGGGGAGAGGAGACCCAGTACTTC. Its translation is CASSIRGEETQYF.

This rearrangement joins TRBV5-4 to TRBJ1-1; 9 nucleotides line up with TRBD1. Germline CDR1 is SGHNT and CDR2 is YYREEE (reference sequence). With 4 bases clipped from V and 1 base from J, the junction kept 2 bases outside the gene matches. This CDR3 is built from 14 residues. In DNA, the CDR3 is TGTGCCAGCAGCAAGGGACAGGGGAACACTGAAGCTTTCTTT. Translating it yields CASSKGQGNTEAFF. The variable domain in full, completed from reference TRBV5-4 and TRBJ1-1, reads ETGVTQSPTHLIKTRGQQVTLRCSSQSGHNTVSWYQQALGQGPQFIFQYYREEENGRGNFPPRFSGLQFPNYSSELNVNALELDDSALYLCASSKGQGNTEAFFGQGTRLTVV.

The J gene is TRBJ2-1, the V gene TRBV6-2 or TRBV6-3, with TRBD2 matching over 9 bases. The CDR3 runs to 15 residues. With 1 base clipped from V and 4 bases from J, the junction kept 2 bases outside the gene matches. Germline CDR1 is MNHEY and CDR2 is SVGEGT. As DNA, the CDR3 is TGTGCCAGCAGTTACTTGAGCGGGGGGTACAATGAGCAGTTCTTC. It translates to CASSYLSGGYNEQFF.

The rearrangement uses TRBV27 and TRBJ2-6, with TRBD1 matching over 8 bases. The ends lost 5 bases at V and 0 bases at J; junction bases unmatched: 9. The germline V gene encodes CDR1 MNHEY and CDR2 SMNVEV (reference sequence). This CDR3 contains 18 residues. The CDR3 is CASSLLGQVHSGANVLTF. CDR3 nucleotides: TGTGCCAGCAGTCTCCTGGGACAGGTCCACTCTGGGGCCAACGTCCTGACTTTC.

This chain links TRBV4-2 with TRBJ1-1; D is perhaps TRBD1 (5 bases). With 0 bases removed from V and 1 base from J, the gap between germline ends came to 9 bases. The CDR3 runs to 15 residues. Germline lookup yields CDR1 LGHNA and CDR2 YNFKEQ. The CDR3 nucleotides read TGTGCCAGCAGCCAAGACGGGGGTTGGAACACTGAAGCTTTCTTT. This gives the protein CASSQDGGWNTEAFF.

The chain carries TRBV3-1 (or the pseudogene TRBV3-2) and TRBJ1-2, with 8 bases lining up with TRBD1. The CDR3 loop spans 14 amino acids. After removal of 4 bases from V and 4 bases from J, the junction contained 5 bases not matched to a gene. From germline, CDR1 is LGHDT and CDR2 YNNKEL (reference sequence). CDR3 amino acids: CASSPGQGVYGYTF. CDR3 DNA sequence: TGTGCCAGCAGCCCAGGACAGGGAGTCTATGGCTACACCTTC.

V and J are TRBV11-2 and TRBJ2-5, with 15 nucleotides matching TRBD2. Germline V lookup: CDR1 SGHAT, CDR2 FQNNGV. The CDR3 loop spans 16 amino acids. The trim removed 5 bases at V and 5 bases at J, leaving 6 bases unmatched. The CDR3 reads CASSPGLAGGQETQYF. DNA of the CDR3: TGTGCCAGCAGCCCGGGACTAGCGGGAGGTCAGGAGACCCAGTACTTC.

This clone was counted between two and nine times. The chain recombines TRBV5-1 with TRBJ2-3; 10 bases fit TRBD2. Looked up from germline, CDR1 is SGHRS and CDR2 is YFSETQ. Unmatched junction bases numbered 4, after V lost 3 bases and J lost 0 bases. This CDR3 contains 16 residues. For the CDR3, the DNA is TGCGCCAGCAGCTCCGGACTAGCGGATAGCACAGATACGCAGTATTTT. This translates into CASSSGLADSTDTQYF.

DNA of the CDR3: TGTGCCAGCAGCCGTGGACAGGGGGCCTACGAGCAGTACTTC. Its protein product is CASSRGQGAYEQYF. The V and J genes are TRBV14 and TRBJ2-7; 10 bases match TRBD1. J gave up 2 bases and V 4 bases, and 2 bases lay outside the gene matches. Germline V lookup: CDR1 SGHDN, CDR2 FVKESK. The CDR3 is 14 amino acids.

The chain couples TRBV7-2 to TRBJ2-7; 8 bases align to TRBD1. Trimming removed 2 bases from V and 5 bases from J; junction bases left unmatched: 8. The CDR3 runs 15 residues. CDR1 is SGHTA, CDR2 FQGNSA, per germline. CDR3 sequence: CASSLMSGGSDEQYF. As DNA, the CDR3 is TGTGCCAGCAGCTTAATGTCAGGGGGCAGCGACGAGCAGTACTTC.

The chain is built from TRBV27 and TRBJ1-2; perhaps TRBD1 as D (6 bases). Germline V gene lookup returns CDR1 MNHEY and CDR2 SMNVEV (reference sequence). V shed 2 bases and J shed 2 bases, with 12 bases lying between them. There are 15 residues in the CDR3. The CDR3 reads CASSLVATGNYGYTF. CDR3 DNA: TGTGCCAGCAGTTTAGTCGCGACAGGAAACTATGGCTACACCTTC.

A few counts support this clone. The V call is TRBV5-1, the J call TRBJ2-1; D might be TRBD2 (7 bases). Trimming cost V 0 bases and J 1 base, with 11 bases left between them. This CDR3 has 16 residues. The V gene's germline CDR1 is SGHRS and CDR2 YFSETQ. The CDR3, as DNA: TGCGCCAGCAGCTTGGTGGGGGGGCGATCCTACAATGAGCAGTTCTTC. Residues: CASSLVGGRSYNEQFF.

This clone occurred once. The chain combines TRBV5-1 with TRBJ1-2, with a possible D match to TRBD1 (6 bases). Trimming removed 3 bases from V and 0 bases from J, with 12 bases in between. This CDR3 has 15 amino acids. Germline values: CDR1 SGHRS, CDR2 YFSETQ. The CDR3 nucleotides read TGCGCCAGCAGCTCGACAGGAGCCTCTAACTATGGCTACACCTTC. This translates into CASSSTGASNYGYTF.

This clone is a singleton in its sample. The V and J genes are TRBV5-8 and TRBJ1-2; TRBD1 agrees at 11 bases. Germline V gene lookup returns CDR1 SGHTS and CDR2 YDEGEE. The CDR3 consists of 16 residues. Trimming at V came to 3 bases and at J to 2 bases, leaving 6 bases not matched to a gene. CDR3 protein: CASSWTGTGGNYGYTF. CDR3 bases: TGTGCCAGCAGCTGGACCGGGACAGGGGGAAACTATGGCTACACCTTC.

This clone was found a few times. This rearrangement joins TRBV28 to TRBJ1-1, with D maybe TRBD1 (6 bases). V shed 6 bases and J shed 0 bases, with 14 bases lying between them. The CDR3 spans 15 residues. Germline V CDR1 and CDR2: MDHEN, SYDVKM. Here the CDR3 DNA reads TGTGCCAGCAGCTCGGGACAAGCCATGAACACTGAAGCTTTCTTT. Its translation: CASSSGQAMNTEAFF.

The V call is TRBV6-5, the J call TRBJ2-5, with TRBD2 identical over 13 bases. J was trimmed by 2 bases and V by 2 bases; bases with no gene match: 2. Germline CDR1 reads MNHEY; CDR2 reads SVGAGI. The CDR3 covers 16 residues. This CDR3 reads CASSYGGLAGQETQYF. The CDR3 DNA reads TGTGCCAGCAGTTACGGGGGACTAGCGGGACAAGAGACCCAGTACTTC.

The chain is built from TRBV6-1 and TRBJ2-7; 12 bases agree with TRBD1. This CDR3 has 20 amino acids. V trimming: 2 bases; J trimming: 2 bases; junction bases outside the gene matches: 16. The germline gives CDR1 MNHNS, CDR2 SASEGT. CDR3 nucleotide sequence: TGTGCCAGCAGTGAAAAGGCTACCGGGACAGGGGGCTTCTGGACCTACGAGCAGTACTTC. It is translated as CASSEKATGTGGFWTYEQYF.

J is TRBJ2-3 and V is TRBV6-2 or TRBV6-3; perhaps TRBD1 as D (5 bases). Germline V gene lookup returns CDR1 MNHEY and CDR2 SVGEGT. V was trimmed by 3 bases and J by 4 bases, leaving 14 bases between them. The CDR3 is 15 residues long. Written as DNA, the CDR3 is TGTGCCAGCAGTTATGGTGCAGGGTGGGCAGATACGCAGTATTTT. It encodes CASSYGAGWADTQYF.

This clone was counted between two and nine times. V and J are TRBV9 and TRBJ2-1, with 8 bases fitting TRBD1. Germline assignment: CDR1 SGDLS and CDR2 YYNGEE. The CDR3 contains 16 residues. V was clipped by 0 bases and J by 2 bases; unmatched bases: 4. In nucleotides, the CDR3 is TGTGCCAGCAGCGTAGTGGGGACAGGAACCTACAATGAGCAGTTCTTC. Residues: CASSVVGTGTYNEQFF.

The chain recombines TRBV7-2 with TRBJ2-1, with 13 bases identical to TRBD2. The V gene's germline CDR1 is SGHTA and CDR2 FQGNSA. There are 15 residues in the CDR3. V shed 5 bases, J shed 9 bases, and the junction held 7 bases outside the gene matches. CDR3 bases: TGTGCCAGCAGCCCAGGACTAGCGGGAGAAGGTGAGCAGTTCTTC. Translated: CASSPGLAGEGEQFF.

This clone was observed a single time. The rearrangement uses TRBV30 and TRBJ1-4; possibly TRBD1 for D (5 bases). The CDR3 consists of 12 residues. Germline assignment: CDR1 GTSNPN and CDR2 SVGIG (reference sequence). Trimming pared 0 bases from V and 13 bases from J, leaving 12 bases between. In nucleotides, the CDR3 is TGTGCCTGGAGTGTACAGGCCAATCGACTGTTTTTT. It codes for CAWSVQANRLFF.

The chain employs TRBV27 and TRBJ1-2; perhaps TRBD1 as D (5 bases). V lost 3 bases to trimming and J lost 3 bases, with 8 bases between them. Germline V gives CDR1 MNHEY, CDR2 SMNVEV (reference sequence). The CDR3 covers 13 residues. In nucleotides, the CDR3 is TGTGCCAGCAGTTTCGTACAGGACTATGGCTACACCTTC. It yields the protein CASSFVQDYGYTF.

The chain recombines TRBV5-1 with TRBJ1-4; the D is unclear. CDR1 and CDR2 from the germline V gene are SGHRS and YFSETQ. V lost 0 bases and J 4 bases, leaving 10 bases between the germline ends. The CDR3 runs 15 residues. In DNA, the CDR3 is TGCGCCAGCAGCTTGGGGCCCAGCGGTAATGAAAAACTGTTTTTT. It specifies CASSLGPSGNEKLFF.

The chain joins TRBV7-9 to TRBJ2-2; D may be TRBD1 (6 bases). Germline loops: CDR1 SEHNR, CDR2 FQNEAQ (reference sequence). The ends were cut back, 5 bases at V and 4 bases at J, with 8 bases in the middle. The CDR3 totals 13 residues. CDR3 DNA: TGTGCCAGCAGCCCGGACAGCACCGGGGAGCTGTTTTTT. Translating gives CASSPDSTGELFF.

The chain recombines TRBV7-2 with TRBJ2-3; no definite D call. V lost 2 bases and J lost 0, with 6 bases in between. CDR1 is SGHTA, CDR2 FQGNSA, per germline. CDR3 length: 14 residues. CDR3 in amino acids: CASSLYISTDTQYF. Here the CDR3 DNA reads TGTGCCAGCAGCTTATATATCAGCACAGATACGCAGTATTTT.

The chain has TRBV10-3 and TRBJ1-2, with 8 bases matching TRBD1. This CDR3 has 19 residues. CDR1 and CDR2 (germline): ENHRY, SYGVKD. Trimming at V came to 3 bases and at J to 4 bases, leaving 19 bases not matched to a gene. CDR3 amino acids: CAISDPGVKRDRLLYGYTF. CDR3 DNA: TGTGCCATCAGTGACCCAGGGGTAAAACGGGACAGGCTCCTCTATGGCTACACCTTC.